These 10 T cell receptor beta chains were all obtained from the same sample, sequenced in a study of blood T cell repertoires in COVID-19. The repertoire was sequenced with immunoSEQ multiplex PCR; TCRdb's copy has only in-frame clones and lacks some. Seen here are about 200,000 clones, roughly four fifths observed once, and the top ten hold about 6.9%. What was sequenced was peripheral blood. The source is a human donor with acute or convalescent COVID-19. The donor label of this sample is uncertain.

This rearrangement joins TRBV30 to TRBJ2-3; D unclear. The germline gives CDR1 GTSNPN, CDR2 SVGIG (reference sequence). This CDR3 spans 14 amino acids. V shed 0 bases and J shed 3 bases, with 10 bases lying between them. The CDR3 DNA follows: TGTGCCTGGAGTGTCGGGTGGCAAACAGATACGCAGTATTTT. Translated, it gives CAWSVGWQTDTQYF.

The V and J genes are TRBV19 and TRBJ1-5; 12 bases are shared with TRBD1. The ends lost 1 base at V and 7 bases at J; junction bases unmatched: 11. The CDR3 totals 18 residues. Per the germline V gene, CDR1 is LNHDA and CDR2 is SQIVND (reference sequence). CDR3 amino acids: CASSIGGQGALGVQPQHF. CDR3 sequence (DNA): TGTGCCAGTAGTATAGGGGGACAGGGGGCGCTTGGGGTACAGCCCCAGCATTTT.

This rearrangement joins TRBV12-3 or TRBV12-4 to TRBJ2-3; weak D call: TRBD1 (5 bases). V gave up 5 bases and J gave up 9 bases, with 12 bases separating them. The CDR3 spans 12 residues. As DNA, the CDR3 is TGTGCCAGCAGTGCTACAGGTATCACGCAGTATTTT. It yields the protein CASSATGITQYF.

The gene calls are TRBV5-1 and TRBJ2-3; 8 positions match TRBD2. The germline V gene encodes CDR1 SGHRS and CDR2 YFSETQ. The CDR3 spans 14 residues. Trimming removed 5 bases from V and 0 bases from J; junction bases left unmatched: 2. The CDR3 here is CASRAGGSTDTQYF. CDR3 coding DNA: TGCGCCAGCAGGGCGGGAGGAAGCACAGATACGCAGTATTTT.

The rearrangement uses TRBV18 and TRBJ2-7; tentative D call: TRBD2 (5 bases). This CDR3 has 12 amino acids. The germline V gene encodes CDR1 KGHSH and CDR2 LQKENI. V dropped 6 bases and J dropped 5 bases, with 11 bases sitting between them. This chain's CDR3 is CASSPVGDEQYF. DNA for the CDR3: TGTGCCAGCTCCCCAGTCGGGGACGAGCAGTACTTC.

This chain links TRBV6-5 with TRBJ1-1; D not certain. The CDR3 runs 15 residues. CDR1 and CDR2 from the germline V gene are MNHEY and SVGAGI. Trimming shortened V by 0 bases and J by 1 base, and 9 bases separated the two germline ends. CDR3 residues: CASSYSQVRNTEAFF. For the CDR3, the DNA is TGTGCCAGCAGTTACTCGCAGGTACGGAACACTGAAGCTTTCTTT.

V gene TRBV6-6 combines with J gene TRBJ1-1, with a tentative D call TRBD1 (6 bases). V was clipped by 2 bases and J by 7 bases, with 14 bases between them. This CDR3 spans 14 amino acids. Germline CDR1 and CDR2: MNHNY and SVGAGI (reference sequence). CDR3 sequence: CASSYPTGSSEAFF. The CDR3 DNA reads TGTGCCAGCAGTTACCCGACAGGATCGAGTGAAGCTTTCTTT.

This clone was found a few times. The chain employs TRBV4-1 and TRBJ2-3; D is possibly TRBD2 (6 bases). The germline V gene has CDR1 MGHRA and CDR2 YSYEKL. This CDR3 spans 17 amino acids. V lost 1 base, J lost 0 bases, and 14 bases lay in between. The CDR3, as DNA: TGCGCCAGCAGCCAAGGCCGCGGGGCTACTAGCACAGATACGCAGTATTTT. Translation gives CASSQGRGATSTDTQYF.

The chain carries TRBV29-1 and TRBJ1-1, with TRBD1 identical over 7 bases. From germline, CDR1 is SQVTM and CDR2 ANQGSEA. V lost 7 bases to trimming and J lost 0 bases; unmatched junction nucleotides: 5. This CDR3 is 13 amino acids long. The CDR3 DNA is TGCAGCGGATCCGGGACAGTGAACACTGAAGCTTTCTTT. Translation gives CSGSGTVNTEAFF.

This chain uses TRBV5-1 with TRBJ2-2; 10 nucleotides align to TRBD2. With 4 bases clipped from V and 4 bases from J, the junction kept 10 bases outside the gene matches. In germline, CDR1 is SGHRS, CDR2 YFSETQ. This CDR3 comprises 17 residues. The CDR3 DNA is TGCGCCAGCAGCCTTTGGGTAGCGGGAGGCCCCACCGGGGAGCTGTTTTTT. This sequence encodes CASSLWVAGGPTGELFF.